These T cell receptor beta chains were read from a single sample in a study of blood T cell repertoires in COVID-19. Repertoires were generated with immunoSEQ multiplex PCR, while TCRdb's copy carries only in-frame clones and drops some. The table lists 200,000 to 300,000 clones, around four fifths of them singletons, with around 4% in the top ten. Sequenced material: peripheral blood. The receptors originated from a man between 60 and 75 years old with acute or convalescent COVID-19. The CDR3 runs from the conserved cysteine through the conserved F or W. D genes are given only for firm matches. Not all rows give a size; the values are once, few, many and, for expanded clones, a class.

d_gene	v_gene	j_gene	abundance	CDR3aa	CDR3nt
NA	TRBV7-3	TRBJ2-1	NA	CASSLTGGANEQFF	TGTGCCAGCAGCTTAACGGGAGGAGCCAATGAGCAGTTCTTC
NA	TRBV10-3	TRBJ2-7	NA	CAISDLTVGQSSYEQYF	TGTGCCATCAGTGACCTAACGGTGGGGCAGAGCTCCTACGAGCAGTACTTC
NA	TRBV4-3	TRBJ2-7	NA	CASSQDQPRRGPYEQYF	TGCGCCAGCAGCCAAGATCAACCTCGTCGGGGTCCCTACGAGCAGTACTTC
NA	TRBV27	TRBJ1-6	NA	CASSWGGFSYNSPLHF	TGTGCCAGCAGCTGGGGGGGCTTCTCCTATAATTCACCCCTCCACTTT
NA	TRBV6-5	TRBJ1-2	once	CASKESLGNYGYTF	TGTGCCAGCAAGGAGAGTCTGGGTAACTATGGCTACACCTTC
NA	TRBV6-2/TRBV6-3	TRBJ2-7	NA	CASSYGDAVTRADSYEQYF	TGTGCCAGCAGTTACGGAGACGCTGTAACTAGGGCCGACTCCTACGAGCAGTACTTC
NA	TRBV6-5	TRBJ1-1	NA	CASRQGDWDTEAFF	TGTGCCAGCAGACAGGGCGACTGGGACACTGAAGCTTTCTTT
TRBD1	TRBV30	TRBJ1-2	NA	CAWSAGTGRGYTF	TGTGCCTGGAGTGCGGGGACAGGGAGAGGCTACACCTTC
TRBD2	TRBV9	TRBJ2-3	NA	CASSVAASGGTDTQYF	TGTGCCAGCAGCGTAGCGGCTAGCGGGGGCACAGATACGCAGTATTTT
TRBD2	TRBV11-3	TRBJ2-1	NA	CASSLVGGRSYNEQFF	TGTGCCAGCAGCTTAGTCGGGGGGAGGTCCTACAATGAGCAGTTCTTC
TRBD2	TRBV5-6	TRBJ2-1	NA	CASSFTSGGYNEQFF	TGTGCCAGCAGCTTTACTAGCGGGGGCTACAATGAGCAGTTCTTC
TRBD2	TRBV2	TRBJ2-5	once	CASKGYGRAVETQYF	TGTGCCAGCAAGGGATACGGGAGGGCCGTCGAGACCCAGTACTTC
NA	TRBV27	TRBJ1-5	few	CASSFAGDQPQHF	TGTGCCAGCAGTTTCGCCGGGGATCAGCCCCAGCATTTT
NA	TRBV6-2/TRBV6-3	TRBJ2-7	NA	CASSIQSGTPTSYEQYF	TGTGCCAGCAGTATACAATCCGGGACACCGACTTCGTACGAGCAGTACTTC
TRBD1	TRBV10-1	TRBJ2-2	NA	CASRIRDRDVTGELFF	TGCGCCAGCAGAATCCGGGACAGGGATGTCACCGGGGAGCTGTTTTTT
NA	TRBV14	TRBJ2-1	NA	CASSQDYLEQFF	TGTGCCAGCAGCCAAGACTACCTTGAGCAGTTCTTC
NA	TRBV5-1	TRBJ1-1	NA	CASSLEPANTEAFF	TGCGCCAGCAGCTTGGAGCCCGCGAACACTGAAGCTTTCTTT
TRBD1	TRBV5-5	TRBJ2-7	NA	CASSFDRGRVYEQYF	TGTGCCAGCAGCTTTGACAGGGGGCGAGTCTACGAGCAGTACTTC
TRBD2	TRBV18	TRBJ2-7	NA	CASSPWTSGSEEQYF	TGTGCCAGCTCACCCTGGACTAGCGGGAGCGAAGAGCAGTACTTC
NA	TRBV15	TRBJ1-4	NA	CATSRGQAEDEKLFF	TGTGCCACCAGCAGAGGGCAGGCGGAGGATGAAAAACTGTTTTTT
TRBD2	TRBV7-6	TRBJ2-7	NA	CASSLYSGGPYEQYF	TGTGCCAGCAGCTTATACAGCGGGGGGCCCTACGAGCAGTACTTC
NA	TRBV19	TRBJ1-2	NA	CASSTGPGTLNYGYTF	TGTGCCAGTAGTACTGGCCCCGGGACACTTAACTATGGCTACACCTTC
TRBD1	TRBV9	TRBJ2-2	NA	CASSETGGAPGELFF	TGTGCCAGCAGCGAGACAGGGGGCGCACCCGGGGAGCTGTTTTTT
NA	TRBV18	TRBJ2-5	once	CASSPNKGGGETQYF	TGTGCCAGCTCACCGAACAAAGGGGGTGGCGAGACCCAGTACTTC
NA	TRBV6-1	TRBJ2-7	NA	CASSEAPRWGSYEQYF	TGTGCCAGCAGTGAAGCCCCCCGGTGGGGCAGCTACGAGCAGTACTTC
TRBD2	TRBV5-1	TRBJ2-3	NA	CASSPVSGGDTQYF	TGCGCCAGCAGCCCAGTCAGCGGGGGAGATACGCAGTATTTT